Below are 15 T cell receptor beta chains sequenced from a single sample in a study of CD4+ T cells in melanoma. Some clones are missing from TCRdb's copy, which holds only in-frame ones; the method was immunoSEQ multiplex PCR. The sample includes some 110,000 clones, about 90% seen only once; the top ten take about 3.5%. The sample consisted of peripheral blood. These receptors were collected from a human donor with melanoma.

V and J are TRBV30 and TRBJ2-5; TRBD2 matches at 10 bases. CDR1 and CDR2 (germline): GTSNPN, SVGIG (reference sequence). CDR3 size: 14 residues. V trimming: 6 bases; J trimming: 5 bases; junction bases outside the gene matches: 9. The CDR3 protein is CACTVSGGAETQYF. CDR3 nucleotides: TGTGCCTGCACTGTGAGCGGGGGGGCCGAGACCCAGTACTTC.

The chain combines TRBV29-1 with TRBJ2-2; D remains ambiguous. V lost 7 bases, J lost 0 bases, and 9 bases lay in between. The CDR3 contains 13 residues. Per the germline V gene, CDR1 is SQVTM and CDR2 is ANQGSEA. In nucleotides, the CDR3 is TGCAGCGCCGGTCGTCCGAACACCGGGGAGCTGTTTTTT. Residues: CSAGRPNTGELFF.

This clone turned up a few times. The V gene is TRBV7-2, the J gene TRBJ2-1; 10 positions match TRBD2. The CDR3 loop spans 16 amino acids. CDR1 SGHTA and CDR2 FQGNSA come from the germline V gene. With 1 base clipped from V and 7 bases from J, the junction kept 7 bases outside the gene matches. In nucleotides, the CDR3 is TGTGCCAGCAGCTTAGATAGGGCTAGCGGGAGTAATGAGCAGTTCTTC. Its translation is CASSLDRASGSNEQFF.

This clone was recorded a few times. The CDR3 DNA is TGTGCCAGCAGTCCCGGACAGCGATACACTGAAGCTTTCTTT. It is translated as CASSPGQRYTEAFF. The J gene is TRBJ1-1, the V gene TRBV25-1; tentatively, D is TRBD1 (6 bases). The V gene's germline CDR1 is MGHDK and CDR2 SYGVNS. This CDR3 spans 14 amino acids. The germline V and J ends were trimmed by 5 bases and 3 bases, with 13 bases remaining between them.

The rearrangement uses TRBV7-3 and TRBJ2-7, with no clear D. Deletions cut 4 bases from V and 4 bases from J, with 11 bases between. From germline, CDR1 is SGHTA and CDR2 FQGTGA. The CDR3 runs 13 residues. The CDR3: CASSSLPAYEQYF. CDR3 DNA sequence: TGTGCCAGCAGCTCCCTTCCGGCTTACGAGCAGTACTTC.

This chain connects TRBV11-1 to TRBJ2-2; the match to TRBD1 covers 9 bases. The J segment lost 4 bases and the V segment lost 7 bases, leaving 7 bases of the junction unmatched. Germline CDR1 is SGHAT and CDR2 is FQDESV (reference sequence). The CDR3 is 15 residues long. The CDR3 DNA reads as TGTGCCAGCACCATGACAGGGGGTGGCACCGGGGAGCTGTTTTTT. Its translation: CASTMTGGGTGELFF. Based on the CDR3 plus reference TRBV11-1 and TRBJ2-2, the full variable domain is EAEVAQSPRYKITEKSQAVAFWCDPISGHATLYWYRQILGQGPELLVQFQDESVVDDSQLPKDRFSAERLKGVDSTLKIQPAELGDSAMYLCASTMTGGGTGELFFGEGSRLTVL.

V usage is TRBV27 and J usage is TRBJ2-4; TRBD1 is a possible D gene (5 bases). The CDR3 totals 14 residues. CDR1 is MNHEY and CDR2 is SMNVEV in the germline V gene (reference sequence). V was pared by 5 bases and J by 1 base, with 9 bases between. This chain's CDR3 is CASSRDSAKNIQYF. As DNA, the CDR3 is TGTGCCAGCAGTCGTGACAGCGCCAAAAACATTCAGTACTTC.

V and J are TRBV28 and TRBJ2-7; D is undetermined. Germline CDR1 reads MDHEN; CDR2 reads SYDVKM. The V and J ends lost 7 bases and 2 bases respectively, with 15 bases between them. The CDR3 extends over 14 amino acids. The CDR3 DNA is TGTGCCAGCACCCCAGACTTAATTGCCTACGAGCAGTACTTC. Translation: CASTPDLIAYEQYF.

The genes are TRBV2 and TRBJ1-2; TRBD1 matches 7 bases. With V trimmed by 7 bases and J by 3 bases, 5 bases remained unmatched. The V gene's germline CDR1 is SNHLY and CDR2 FYNNEI. The CDR3 loop spans 13 amino acids. For the CDR3, the DNA is TGTGCCAGCACCCGGACAGGTGACTATGGCTACACCTTC. Protein product: CASTRTGDYGYTF.

The rearrangement uses TRBV11-2 and TRBJ2-7; perhaps TRBD1 as D (6 bases). V was pared by 1 base and J by 3 bases, with 10 bases between. Germline lookup yields CDR1 SGHAT and CDR2 FQNNGV. The CDR3 sequence is 14 residues long. CDR3 amino acids: CASSLGVGHYEQYF. As DNA, the CDR3 is TGTGCCAGCAGCTTAGGGGTGGGACACTACGAGCAGTACTTC.

Details on this clone: In the same sample, other DNA sequences code for this CDR3. The chain has TRBV27 and TRBJ1-5, with TRBD1 matching over 7 bases. The CDR3 sequence is 15 residues long. After removal of 6 bases from V and 0 bases from J, the junction contained 5 bases not matched to a gene. Germline assignment: CDR1 MNHEY and CDR2 SMNVEV (reference sequence). CDR3 sequence reads: CASRPGTASNQPQHF. The DNA for the CDR3 is TGTGCCAGCAGACCTGGGACAGCTAGCAATCAGCCCCAGCATTTT.

CDR3 loop: CASSLVQGSGYTF. The CDR3 DNA reads TGTGCCAGCAGCTTAGTACAGGGGTCTGGCTACACCTTC. V and J are TRBV7-2 and TRBJ1-2; 7 bases line up with TRBD1. With V trimmed by 1 base and J by 7 bases, 3 bases remained unmatched. Germline lookup yields CDR1 SGHTA and CDR2 FQGNSA. The CDR3 length is 13 residues.

The chain employs TRBV19 and TRBJ2-2; TRBD1 agrees at 9 bases. The CDR3 is made up of 16 amino acids. The germline V gene encodes CDR1 LNHDA and CDR2 SQIVND (reference sequence). V was clipped by 4 bases and J by 2 bases; unmatched bases: 5. The CDR3 DNA follows: TGTGCCAGTAGTACCCGGACAGGGGTAAACACCGGGGAGCTGTTTTTT. It yields the protein CASSTRTGVNTGELFF. Supplemented by reference TRBV19 and TRBJ2-2, the full variable domain reads DGGITQSPKYLFRKEGQNVTLSCEQNLNHDAMYWYRQDPGQGLRLIYYSQIVNDFQKGDIAEGYSVSREKKESFPLTVTSAQKNPTAFYLCASSTRTGVNTGELFFGEGSRLTVL.

The CDR3 DNA reads TGTGCCAGTAGAAGCGGCGCCTCTGGGGCCAACGTCCTGACTTTC. This encodes CASRSGASGANVLTF. The chain has TRBV19 and TRBJ2-6; weak D call: TRBD2 (5 bases). The CDR3 covers 15 residues. Germline CDR1 is LNHDA and CDR2 is SQIVND (reference sequence). V gave up 6 bases and J gave up 0 bases, with 9 bases separating them.

This clone was observed a single time. The chain has TRBV7-9 and TRBJ2-2, with no clear D. Looked up from germline, CDR1 is SEHNR and CDR2 is FQNEAQ (reference sequence). Between the trimmed V and J ends, which lost 5 bases and 1 base, there was a span of 11 bases. The CDR3 contains 15 residues. CDR3 region: CASSPLQENTGELFF. The CDR3, as DNA: TGTGCCAGCAGCCCGTTGCAGGAGAACACCGGGGAGCTGTTTTTT.